This T cell receptor (beta chain) comes out of a study of read filtering for tumor transcriptome and immune sequencing. Study context: Whole-transcriptome libraries were prepared after DNase treatment.

Study-level points and caveats: In IR-seq, single-read clonotypes were roughly 80% of clonotypes but around 3.4% of reads. Dropping single-read clonotypes raised IR-seq and RNA-seq shared-clonotype correlation. Even smaller IR-seq throughput identified most shared clonotypes.

The length of the CDR3 is 16 residues. The germline V gene encodes CDR1 SGHRS and CDR2 YFSETQ. Between the trimmed V and J ends, which lost 8 bases and 3 bases, there was a span of 21 bases. The table lists this clonotype with many counts. Its specificity is not known. This library used roughly 400 ng RNA and molecular barcoded adaptors spanning alpha/delta and beta/gamma chains. From the reads, TCRdb called clonotypes with MiXCR, one entry per CDR3 protein. The sample shows approximately 57,000 distinct CDR3 sequences, about 12% of them seen only once. The source is a donor at least 40 years old with multiple myeloma. Input material: a population of CD138-negative cells sorted from bone marrow. The V and J genes are TRBV5-1 and TRBJ2-1; D gene uncertain. Written as DNA, the CDR3 is TGCGCCAGTCGAGACTCTCTAACCCGAATCTACAATGAGCAGTTCTTC. Its protein product is CASRDSLTRIYNEQFF.